These 6 T cell receptor beta chains originate from one sample sequenced in a study of a mutant IDH1 vaccine in newly diagnosed glioma. Assay: immunoSEQ multiplex PCR; the TCRdb copy retains only in-frame clones and omits some. The table shows tens of thousands of clones, with more than 65% occurring only once. Described time point: week 35, safety follow-up. Doses of 300 ug of mutant IDH1 20-mer peptide were given with topical imiquimod. Their cognate antigens are unknown. Sequences were derived from PBMCs, sampled from a glioma patient whose treatment included an IDH1 peptide vaccine. Receptors originate from a man between 45 and 60 years old with glioma.

The chain uses TRBV11-2 and TRBJ2-3; TRBD2 is a possible D gene (6 bases). V lost 5 bases and J 4 bases, leaving 10 bases between the germline ends. The germline V gene encodes CDR1 SGHAT and CDR2 FQNNGV. The length of the CDR3 is 13 residues. The CDR3 is CASSVGGADTQYF. CDR3 bases: TGTGCCAGCAGCGTCGGAGGGGCAGATACGCAGTATTTT. Based on the CDR3 plus reference TRBV11-2 and TRBJ2-3, the full variable domain is EAGVAQSPRYKIIEKRQSVAFWCNPISGHATLYWYQQILGQGPKLLIQFQNNGVVDDSQLPKDRFSAERLKGVDSTLKIQPAKLEDSAVYLCASSVGGADTQYFGPGTRLTVL.

The chain is built from TRBV5-1 and TRBJ2-7; a weak D match, TRBD1 (6 bases). V was trimmed by 2 bases and J by 2 bases, leaving 14 bases between them. The CDR3 sequence is 15 residues long. Germline CDR1 and CDR2: SGHRS and YFSETQ. The chain's CDR3 is CASSFQGTSTYEQYF. The CDR3 DNA is TGCGCCAGCAGCTTCCAAGGGACAAGTACCTACGAGCAGTACTTC.

The V call is TRBV5-1, the J call TRBJ2-7; D call uncertain. CDR1 is SGHRS, CDR2 YFSETQ, per germline. The CDR3 contains 14 residues. Deletions cut 4 bases from V and 3 bases from J, with 14 bases between. CDR3 in DNA: TGCGCCAGCAGCCCTGGCCCTGGGGACTACGAGCAGTACTTC. Translating gives CASSPGPGDYEQYF.

V and J are TRBV15 and TRBJ2-7; no reliable D call. The V end lost 3 bases, the J end lost 0 bases, and 6 bases lay between the germline ends. This CDR3 contains 13 residues. CDR1 is LNHNV, CDR2 YYDKDF, per germline (reference sequence). The CDR3 DNA reads as TGTGCCACCAGCAGCAGTCTCTCCTACGAGCAGTACTTC. Amino acids: CATSSSLSYEQYF.

This clone was observed a handful of times. The CDR3 coding sequence is TGTGCCAGCAGCGGAGGCTCTAATGAAAAACTGTTTTTT. Translating gives CASSGGSNEKLFF. V is TRBV2 and J is TRBJ1-4; D gene uncertain. V was shortened by 6 bases and J by 3 bases, with 8 bases between the two germline ends. Germline loops: CDR1 SNHLY, CDR2 FYNNEI. This CDR3 comprises 13 residues.

The chain uses TRBV10-3 and TRBJ2-3, with 10 nucleotides matching TRBD1. The germline gives CDR1 ENHRY, CDR2 SYGVKD. This CDR3 is built from 19 residues. V was clipped by 2 bases and J by 4 bases; unmatched bases: 15. CDR3 in amino acids: CAISETRPGTGVFSDTQYF. Here the CDR3 DNA reads TGTGCCATCAGTGAGACGAGACCAGGGACAGGGGTTTTTTCAGATACGCAGTATTTT.